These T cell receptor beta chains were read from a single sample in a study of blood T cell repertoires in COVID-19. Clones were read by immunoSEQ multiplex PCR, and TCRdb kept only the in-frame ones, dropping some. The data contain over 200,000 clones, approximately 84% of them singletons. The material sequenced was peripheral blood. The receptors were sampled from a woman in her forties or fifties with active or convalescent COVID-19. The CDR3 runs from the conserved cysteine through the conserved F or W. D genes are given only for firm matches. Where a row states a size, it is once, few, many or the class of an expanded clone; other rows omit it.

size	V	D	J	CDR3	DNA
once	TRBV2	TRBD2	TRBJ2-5	CASSGEGGETQYF	TGTGCCAGCAGTGGGGAGGGAGGGGAGACCCAGTACTTC
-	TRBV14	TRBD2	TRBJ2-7	CASRPSGGGYEQYF	TGTGCCAGCAGACCGAGCGGGGGGGGCTACGAGCAGTACTTC
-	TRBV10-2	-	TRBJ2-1	CASRPGVYNEQFF	TGCGCCAGCAGGCCCGGGGTCTACAATGAGCAGTTCTTC
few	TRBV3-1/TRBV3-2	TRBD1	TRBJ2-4	CASSQDSGTGGYIQYF	TGTGCCAGCAGCCAAGATTCCGGCACAGGGGGCTACATTCAGTACTTC
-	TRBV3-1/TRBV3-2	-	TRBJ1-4	CASSQGGGEKLFF	TGTGCCAGCAGCCAAGGAGGGGGTGAAAAACTGTTTTTT
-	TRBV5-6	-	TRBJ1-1	CASSLGSGLNTEAFF	TGTGCCAGCAGCTTGGGGTCGGGTCTGAACACTGAAGCTTTCTTT
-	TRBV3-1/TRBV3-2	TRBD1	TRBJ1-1	CASSQDAGTGSTEAFF	TGTGCCAGCAGCCAAGATGCGGGGACAGGGTCCACTGAAGCTTTCTTT
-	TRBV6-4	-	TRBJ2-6	CASSVGGAGANVLTF	TGTGCCAGCAGTGTTGGGGGCGCGGGGGCCAACGTCCTGACTTTC
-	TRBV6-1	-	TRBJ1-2	CASSEANTEYYGYTF	TGTGCCAGCAGTGAAGCGAACACAGAATACTATGGCTACACCTTC
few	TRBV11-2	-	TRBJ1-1	CASSHQPTGESEAFF	TGTGCCAGCAGCCATCAACCGACCGGGGAGAGTGAAGCTTTCTTT
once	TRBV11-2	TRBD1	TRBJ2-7	CASSLERGPAYEQYF	TGTGCCAGCAGCTTAGAGAGGGGGCCGGCCTACGAGCAGTACTTC
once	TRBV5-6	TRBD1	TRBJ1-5	CASSLQGGSDIRSNQPQHF	TGTGCCAGCAGCTTGCAAGGGGGCTCCGATATTCGTAGCAATCAGCCCCAGCATTTT
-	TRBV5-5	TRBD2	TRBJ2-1	CASSLTSTSGVYNEQFF	TGTGCCAGCAGCTTGACGTCGACTAGCGGGGTCTACAATGAGCAGTTCTTC
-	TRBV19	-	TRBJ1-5	CASSIESGGNQPQHF	TGTGCCAGTAGTATCGAGTCAGGGGGCAATCAGCCCCAGCATTTT
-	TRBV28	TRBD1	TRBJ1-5	CASRPRGRYNQPQHF	TGTGCCAGCAGACCCAGGGGGCGCTATAATCAGCCCCAGCATTTT
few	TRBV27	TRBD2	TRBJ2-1	CASRKLTSGVGRARNEQFF	TGTGCCAGCCGTAAATTAACCTCAGGTGTCGGGAGGGCGCGCAATGAGCAGTTCTTC
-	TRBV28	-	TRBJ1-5	CASREDSDQPQHF	TGTGCCAGCAGGGAGGACAGCGATCAGCCCCAGCATTTT
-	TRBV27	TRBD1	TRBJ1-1	CASSLRPGGTEAFF	TGTGCCAGCAGTCTACGTCCAGGGGGCACTGAAGCTTTCTTT
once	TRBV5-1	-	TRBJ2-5	CASSLFTSQETQYF	TGCGCCAGCAGCCTGTTCACGAGCCAAGAGACCCAGTACTTC
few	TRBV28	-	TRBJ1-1	CASNSRRTGYTEAFF	TGTGCCAGCAACTCCCGCCGAACAGGGTACACTGAAGCTTTCTTT
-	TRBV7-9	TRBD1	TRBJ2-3	CASSLRTGGTDTQYF	TGTGCCAGCAGCCTACGGACAGGGGGCACAGATACGCAGTATTTT
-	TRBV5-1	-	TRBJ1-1	CASSLDGSGNTEAFF	TGCGCCAGCAGCTTGGACGGGAGTGGGAACACTGAAGCTTTCTTT
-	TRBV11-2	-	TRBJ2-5	CASSSVLETQYF	TGTGCCAGCAGCTCCGTTCTGGAGACCCAGTACTTC
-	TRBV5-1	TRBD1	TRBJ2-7	CASSLDVRGPSEQYF	TGCGCCAGCAGCTTGGACGTCAGGGGGCCCTCCGAGCAGTACTTC
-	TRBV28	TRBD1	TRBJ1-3	CASSFSAGGSGNTIYF	TGTGCCAGCAGTTTTTCGGCAGGGGGCTCTGGAAACACCATATATTTT
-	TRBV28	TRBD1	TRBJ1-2	CASDPPGGNYGYTF	TGTGCCTCCGATCCACCAGGGGGAAACTATGGCTACACCTTC
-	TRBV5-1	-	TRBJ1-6	CASSPGVERNSPLHF	TGCGCCAGCAGCCCCGGGGTCGAGAGGAATTCACCCCTCCACTTT